The entry below describes one T cell receptor beta chain. The target antigen is unknown. TCRdb keeps only in-frame clones here, not all; method: immunoSEQ multiplex PCR. In the table there are roughly 150,000 clones, about 89% of which are singletons. The data are from a study of T cell responses to AZD1222 COVID-19 vaccine. Regarding the study as a whole: None of the repertoires were sampled until the peak T cell response had passed.

CDR1 is MNHEY and CDR2 is SMNVEV in the germline V gene (reference sequence). The CDR3 is 13 amino acids. Trimming stripped 0 bases from V and 7 bases from J, with 7 bases between. This sequence joins TRBV27 and TRBJ2-1; D is perhaps TRBD1 or TRBD2 (5 bases each). Sequenced here: peripheral blood, sampled on day 0 of AZD1222 vaccination. The origin of this receptor is an adult in good health. In nucleotides, the CDR3 is TGTGCCAGCAGTTTATCGAGGGGAAATGAGCAGTTCTTC. Translation gives CASSLSRGNEQFF.